The next 9 T cell receptor beta chains were all read from a single sample in a study of cytomegalovirus exposure and HLA in healthy donors. A multiplex PCR was run with 60 Vbeta primers and 13 Jbeta primers. Sequencing was performed with immunoSEQ multiplex PCR; in TCRdb, only in-frame clones are kept and a portion is missing. Found here are 150,000 to 200,000 clones, approximately 81% of them singletons; the top ten hold 0.2% to 0.3%. Sequencing used PBMCs. These receptors were taken from a boy younger than 18 in good health and CMV-seronegative.

This sequence joins TRBV11-2 and TRBJ1-1; a possible D gene is TRBD1 (6 bases). Germline lookup yields CDR1 SGHAT and CDR2 FQNNGV. Trimming shortened V by 5 bases and J by 7 bases, and 11 bases separated the two germline ends. The CDR3 extends over 12 amino acids. CDR3: CASSQIQGEAFF. In nucleotides, the CDR3 is TGTGCCAGCAGCCAAATACAGGGTGAAGCTTTCTTT.

The gene calls are TRBV6-5 and TRBJ1-1; possible D gene TRBD1, 6 bases. Germline V gene lookup returns CDR1 MNHEY and CDR2 SVGAGI. Trimming stripped 6 bases from V and 5 bases from J, with 13 bases between. The CDR3 consists of 13 residues. The CDR3 reads CASSYSGVTEAFF. CDR3 coding DNA: TGTGCCAGCAGCTATTCAGGGGTGACTGAAGCTTTCTTT.

The chain employs TRBV5-8 and TRBJ1-2, with D perhaps matching TRBD1 (5 bases). V shed 2 bases and J shed 1 base, with 12 bases lying between them. Germline CDR1 reads SGHTS; CDR2 reads YDEGEE. This CDR3 has 15 amino acids. CDR3 loop: CASSLDGTVNYGYTF. The CDR3 region has the DNA TGTGCCAGCAGCTTAGACGGGACTGTTAACTATGGCTACACCTTC.

About this clone itself: The junction departs from the called germline gene at one end, perhaps through a read error. The chain uses TRBV7-7 and TRBJ2-5; 9 bases are a match to TRBD2. This CDR3 contains 16 residues. Germline CDR1 and CDR2: SSHAT and FNYEAQ (reference sequence). Written as DNA, the CDR3 is TGTGCTAGCAGCTTAACCTCTTTAGCGGGAGCAGAGACCCAGTACTTC. Translation gives CASSLTSLAGAETQYF.

The chain employs TRBV19 and TRBJ2-7; a weak D match, TRBD1 (5 bases). Germline-derived CDR1 and CDR2 are LNHDA and SQIVND (reference sequence). V shed 6 bases and J shed 3 bases, with 9 bases lying between them. This CDR3 is 12 amino acids long. For the CDR3, the DNA is TGTGCCAGTAGCGACAGTCACTACGAGCAGTACTTC. It is translated as CASSDSHYEQYF. The complete variable domain, with remaining parts taken from reference TRBV19 and TRBJ2-7, reads DGGITQSPKYLFRKEGQNVTLSCEQNLNHDAMYWYRQDPGQGLRLIYYSQIVNDFQKGDIAEGYSVSREKKESFPLTVTSAQKNPTAFYLCASSDSHYEQYFGPGTRLTVT.

This chain uses TRBV6-4 with TRBJ2-7; perhaps TRBD1 as D (6 bases). V was clipped by 4 bases and J by 3 bases, with 10 bases between them. The germline gives CDR1 MRHNA, CDR2 SNTAGT. This CDR3 is built from 13 residues. CDR3 loop: CASSAGAGYEQYF. Here the CDR3 DNA reads TGTGCCAGCAGTGCAGGGGCAGGCTACGAGCAGTACTTC.

The chain links TRBV9 to TRBJ2-5; perhaps TRBD2 as D (6 bases). Trimming removed 1 base at V and 5 bases at J, with 12 bases between. CDR1 is SGDLS and CDR2 is YYNGEE in the germline V gene. The CDR3 runs 14 residues. CDR3 sequence: CASSVSDGRETQYF. The CDR3 DNA reads as TGTGCCAGCAGCGTATCAGATGGGAGGGAGACCCAGTACTTC.

The chain combines TRBV6-5 with TRBJ2-3, with TRBD2 matching 12 bases. Germline lookup yields CDR1 MNHEY and CDR2 SVGAGI. The CDR3 consists of 14 residues. V lost 5 bases, J lost 6 bases, and 3 bases stayed unmatched. The CDR3 region has the DNA TGTGCCAGCAGTCGACTAGCGGGAGCGGATACGCAGTATTTT. As protein: CASSRLAGADTQYF.

J is TRBJ2-3 and V is TRBV7-6; maybe TRBD1 (6 bases). Germline assignment: CDR1 SGHVS and CDR2 FNYEAQ. V was clipped by 4 bases and J by 2 bases, with 10 bases between them. This CDR3 is built from 14 residues. CDR3 loop: CASSSGQLTDTQYF. CDR3 nucleotide sequence: TGTGCCAGCAGCTCCGGACAGCTCACAGATACGCAGTATTTT.